The sequence of this T cell receptor beta chain was determined in a study of T cell changes during pregnancy in multiple sclerosis. CDR1 is SGHDN and CDR2 is FVKESK in the germline V gene. V was trimmed by 0 bases and J by 0 bases, leaving 15 bases between them. This CDR3 region has 18 residues. Sequencing was performed with immunoSEQ multiplex PCR; in TCRdb, only in-frame clones are kept and a portion is missing. This sample has 55,000 or so clones, with 92% found just once. The chain links TRBV14 to TRBJ1-3; D ambiguous. The sample in question was CD4+ T cells from peripheral blood mononuclear cells, obtained after pregnancy. This receptor was obtained from a female donor with multiple sclerosis, enrolled in a pregnancy study. The CDR3 sequence: CASSQDDVAGLSGNTIYF. The CDR3 nucleotides are TGTGCCAGCAGCCAAGATGATGTCGCAGGCCTCTCTGGAAACACCATATATTTT.